A selection of T cell receptor beta chains follows, all from one sample in a study of shared T cell receptors in the human thymus. Assay used: immunoSEQ multiplex PCR; TCRdb lists only in-frame clones, some missing. The sample consists of some 760,000 clones, roughly 85% of them appearing once. The same data also contributed to another study, on human thymus T cells.

Material for sequencing was thymocytes. The receptors shown here come from a girl younger than two with a congenital heart defect. Both conserved end residues are part of each CDR3. A D gene is named only where the DNA matches it firmly. Clone size is stated in some rows and not others, as once, few, many or a class when expanded.

d_call: NA; v_call: TRBV7-7; clone_size: NA; j_call: TRBJ2-5; cdr3_nt: TGTGCCATTGAGAAAGACGGACACCAGTACTTC; cdr3_aa: CAIEKDGHQYF
d_call: NA; v_call: TRBV9; clone_size: NA; j_call: TRBJ2-2; cdr3_nt: TGTGCCAGCAGCGTAGCTGTCTCTACGAACACCGGGGAGCTGTTTTTT; cdr3_aa: CASSVAVSTNTGELFF
d_call: TRBD2; v_call: TRBV5-1; clone_size: once; j_call: TRBJ2-1; cdr3_nt: TGCGCCAGCAGCTGGGGACTAGCGGATTACAATGAGCAGTTCTTC; cdr3_aa: CASSWGLADYNEQFF
d_call: TRBD2; v_call: TRBV7-8; clone_size: once; j_call: TRBJ2-2; cdr3_nt: TGTGCCAGCCTACTCCGGGGGGCCGGGGAGCTGTTTTTT; cdr3_aa: CASLLRGAGELFF
d_call: NA; v_call: TRBV18; clone_size: NA; j_call: TRBJ1-1; cdr3_nt: TGTGCCAGCTCACCGTCCTCGGGACATCCGAACACTGAAGCTTTCTTT; cdr3_aa: CASSPSSGHPNTEAFF
d_call: NA; v_call: TRBV19; clone_size: NA; j_call: TRBJ1-1; cdr3_nt: TGTGCCAGTAGTATAGACAGGGGCGCTGAAGCTTTCTTT; cdr3_aa: CASSIDRGAEAFF
d_call: NA; v_call: TRBV11-2; clone_size: NA; j_call: TRBJ1-3; cdr3_nt: TGTGCCAGCAGCCTCGCGGGGCGGCCTGGAAACACCATATATTTT; cdr3_aa: CASSLAGRPGNTIYF
d_call: TRBD1; v_call: TRBV6-6; clone_size: few; j_call: TRBJ1-6; cdr3_nt: TGTGCCAGCGCCGTCAGGGGGTATAGTTCACCCCTCCACTTT; cdr3_aa: CASAVRGYSSPLHF
d_call: TRBD2; v_call: TRBV2; clone_size: once; j_call: TRBJ2-7; cdr3_nt: TGTGCCAGCAGGCCTCTCAGCGGGACCCGCTCCTACGAGCAGTACTTC; cdr3_aa: CASRPLSGTRSYEQYF
d_call: TRBD1; v_call: TRBV29-1; clone_size: NA; j_call: TRBJ2-7; cdr3_nt: TGCAGCGTTGAAGATCGGCCCCACCGCAGGGGGCAGAGCTACGAGCAGTACTTC; cdr3_aa: CSVEDRPHRRGQSYEQYF
d_call: TRBD1; v_call: TRBV10-3; clone_size: NA; j_call: TRBJ1-1; cdr3_nt: TGTGCCATCAGTGAGGTGGGGGGGGACAGGGCCAAGAACACTGAAGCTTTCTTT; cdr3_aa: CAISEVGGDRAKNTEAFF
d_call: NA; v_call: TRBV5-1; clone_size: NA; j_call: TRBJ1-6; cdr3_nt: TGCGCCAGCAGCTTGGAGGGCAGGGAAGGCTCACCCCTCCACTTT; cdr3_aa: CASSLEGREGSPLHF
d_call: NA; v_call: TRBV4-1; clone_size: NA; j_call: TRBJ2-5; cdr3_nt: TGCGCCAGCAGCTATACATTCCGGGACTTCCAACAAGACGTAGGGCAAGAGACCCAGTACTTC; cdr3_aa: CASSYTFRDFQQDVGQETQYF
d_call: TRBD2; v_call: TRBV27; clone_size: NA; j_call: TRBJ2-7; cdr3_nt: TGTGCCAGCAGTTTAAGGGAGCGGGATTACGAGCAGTACTTC; cdr3_aa: CASSLRERDYEQYF
d_call: NA; v_call: TRBV14; clone_size: NA; j_call: TRBJ1-5; cdr3_nt: TGTGCCAGCAGCCGCGGGTTCGGGCCCCAGCATTTT; cdr3_aa: CASSRGFGPQHF
d_call: TRBD2; v_call: TRBV5-4; clone_size: once; j_call: TRBJ2-7; cdr3_nt: TGTGCCAGCAGCCTGATCCCTGGGGGGGATAATTTCGTCGGGTCTTACGAGCAGTACTTC; cdr3_aa: CASSLIPGGDNFVGSYEQYF
d_call: TRBD2; v_call: TRBV27; clone_size: NA; j_call: TRBJ2-3; cdr3_nt: TGTGCCAGCATCACTTCGGGGGGGGGCGGGACAGATACGCAGTATTTT; cdr3_aa: CASITSGGGGTDTQYF
d_call: TRBD2; v_call: TRBV2; clone_size: NA; j_call: TRBJ2-1; cdr3_nt: TGTGCCAGCAGTATAGGCGGGGGGGCCTACAATGGGCAGTTCTTC; cdr3_aa: CASSIGGGAYNGQFF
d_call: NA; v_call: TRBV23-1; clone_size: NA; j_call: TRBJ1-3; cdr3_nt: TGCGCCAGCAGTCAATCGGTGGACAGCCCCGGAAACACCATATATTTT; cdr3_aa: CASSQSVDSPGNTIYF
d_call: TRBD1; v_call: TRBV5-8; clone_size: NA; j_call: TRBJ1-1; cdr3_nt: TGTGCCAGCAGCCCACAGGGGATGAACACTGAAGCTTTCTTT; cdr3_aa: CASSPQGMNTEAFF
d_call: NA; v_call: TRBV5-6; clone_size: once; j_call: TRBJ2-7; cdr3_nt: TGTGCCAGCAGCCCCCCGACCCGTAGCGGCTACTCCTACGAGCAGTACTTC; cdr3_aa: CASSPPTRSGYSYEQYF
d_call: NA; v_call: TRBV6-1; clone_size: NA; j_call: TRBJ2-5; cdr3_nt: TGTGCCAGCAGTGATCGGGGGGCGGGGGAACGGGCTACACAAGAGACCCAGTACTTC; cdr3_aa: CASSDRGAGERATQETQYF
d_call: NA; v_call: TRBV6-1; clone_size: NA; j_call: TRBJ1-5; cdr3_nt: TGTGCCAGCAGTGCCCTCTCGGGAAAAAATCAGCCCCAGCATTTT; cdr3_aa: CASSALSGKNQPQHF
d_call: NA; v_call: TRBV15; clone_size: NA; j_call: TRBJ2-3; cdr3_nt: TGTGTCACCAGCAGAGGGGGAGGGAGGGTCACAGATACGCAGTATTTT; cdr3_aa: CVTSRGGGRVTDTQYF
d_call: TRBD1; v_call: TRBV13; clone_size: few; j_call: TRBJ1-2; cdr3_nt: TGTGCCAGCAGCTTAGACGGGGACAGGCCTCCTAACTATGGCTACACCTTC; cdr3_aa: CASSLDGDRPPNYGYTF
d_call: TRBD2; v_call: TRBV11-2; clone_size: NA; j_call: TRBJ2-3; cdr3_nt: TGTGCCAGCAGCTTATCGACTAGCGGGGGCTCTAGCACAGATACGCAGTATTTT; cdr3_aa: CASSLSTSGGSSTDTQYF
d_call: NA; v_call: TRBV19; clone_size: NA; j_call: TRBJ2-7; cdr3_nt: TGTGCCAGTAGCATGTTCGTGGACAGCTACGAGCAGTACTTC; cdr3_aa: CASSMFVDSYEQYF
d_call: TRBD1; v_call: TRBV6-6; clone_size: once; j_call: TRBJ2-7; cdr3_nt: TGTGCCAGCAGTTACCACCAGGGGGCCTCAGGTGATGGGTACTTC; cdr3_aa: CASSYHQGASGDGYF
d_call: TRBD2; v_call: TRBV7-4; clone_size: NA; j_call: TRBJ2-7; cdr3_nt: TGTGCCAGCAGCCCGACTAGCGGGTTTTCTAGCTCCTACGAGCAGTACTTC; cdr3_aa: CASSPTSGFSSSYEQYF
d_call: TRBD1; v_call: TRBV29-1; clone_size: NA; j_call: TRBJ1-1; cdr3_nt: TGCAGCGTTGAAGCGACTACAGGGGGTGACACTGAAGCTTTCTTT; cdr3_aa: CSVEATTGGDTEAFF
d_call: NA; v_call: TRBV14; clone_size: NA; j_call: TRBJ1-4; cdr3_nt: TGTGCCAGCAGCCAAGAGAAGGGGGAGAGTCGCGAAAAACTGTTTTTT; cdr3_aa: CASSQEKGESREKLFF